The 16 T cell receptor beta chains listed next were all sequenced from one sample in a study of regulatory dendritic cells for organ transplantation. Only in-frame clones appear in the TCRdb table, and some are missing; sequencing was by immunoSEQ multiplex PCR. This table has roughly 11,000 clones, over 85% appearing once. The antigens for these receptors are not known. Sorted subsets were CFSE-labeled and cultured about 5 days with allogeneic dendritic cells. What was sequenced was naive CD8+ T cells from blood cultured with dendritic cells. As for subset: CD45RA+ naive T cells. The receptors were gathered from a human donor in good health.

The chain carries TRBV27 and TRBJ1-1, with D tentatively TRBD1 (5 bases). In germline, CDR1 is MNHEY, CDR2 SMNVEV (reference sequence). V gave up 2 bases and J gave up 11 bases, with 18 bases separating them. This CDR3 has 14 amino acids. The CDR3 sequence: CASSLGPPRQIAFF. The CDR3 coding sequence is TGTGCCAGCAGTTTAGGGCCACCCAGACAGATCGCTTTCTTT.

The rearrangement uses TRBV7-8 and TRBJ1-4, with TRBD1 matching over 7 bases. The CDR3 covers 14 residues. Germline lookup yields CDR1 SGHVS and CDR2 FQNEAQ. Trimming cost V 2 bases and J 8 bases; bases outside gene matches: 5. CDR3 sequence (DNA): TGTGCCAGCAGCTTAACAGGGGCGGGAGAAAAACTGTTTTTT. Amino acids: CASSLTGAGEKLFF.

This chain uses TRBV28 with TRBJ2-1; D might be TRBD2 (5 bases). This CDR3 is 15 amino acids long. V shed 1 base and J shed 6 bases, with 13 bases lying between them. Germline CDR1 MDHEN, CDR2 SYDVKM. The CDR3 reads CASSLYEGWGNEQFF. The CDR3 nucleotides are TGTGCCAGCAGTTTATATGAGGGTTGGGGCAATGAGCAGTTCTTC. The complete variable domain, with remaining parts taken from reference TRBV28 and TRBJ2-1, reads DVKVTQSSRYLVKRTGEKVFLECVQDMDHENMFWYRQDPGLGLRLIYFSYDVKMKEKGDIPEGYSVSREKKERFSLILESASTNQTSMYLCASSLYEGWGNEQFFGPGTRLTVL.

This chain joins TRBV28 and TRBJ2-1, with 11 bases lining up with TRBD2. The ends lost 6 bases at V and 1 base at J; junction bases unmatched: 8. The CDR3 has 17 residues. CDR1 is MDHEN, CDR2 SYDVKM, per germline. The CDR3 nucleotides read TGTGCCAGCAGCGGGGGGACTAGCGGAGCTTCCTACAATGAGCAGTTCTTC. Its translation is CASSGGTSGASYNEQFF.

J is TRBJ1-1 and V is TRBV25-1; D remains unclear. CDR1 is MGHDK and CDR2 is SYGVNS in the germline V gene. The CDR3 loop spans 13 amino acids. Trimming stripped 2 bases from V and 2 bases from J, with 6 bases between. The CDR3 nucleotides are TGTGCCAGCAGTGAAAAGGTAAACACTGAAGCTTTCTTT. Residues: CASSEKVNTEAFF.

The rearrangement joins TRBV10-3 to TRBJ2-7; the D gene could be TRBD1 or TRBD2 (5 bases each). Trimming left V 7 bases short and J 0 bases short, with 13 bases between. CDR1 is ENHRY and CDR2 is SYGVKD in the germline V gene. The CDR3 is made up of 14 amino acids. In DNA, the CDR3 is TGTGCCATCACCCGGGACGCTGGCTCCTACGAGCAGTACTTC. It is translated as CAITRDAGSYEQYF.

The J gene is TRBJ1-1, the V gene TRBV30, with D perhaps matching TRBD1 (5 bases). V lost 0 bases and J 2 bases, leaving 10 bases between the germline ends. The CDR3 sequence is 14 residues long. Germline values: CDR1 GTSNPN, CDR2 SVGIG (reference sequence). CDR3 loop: CAWSVGGLNTEAFF. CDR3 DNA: TGTGCCTGGAGTGTCGGGGGACTAAACACTGAAGCTTTCTTT.

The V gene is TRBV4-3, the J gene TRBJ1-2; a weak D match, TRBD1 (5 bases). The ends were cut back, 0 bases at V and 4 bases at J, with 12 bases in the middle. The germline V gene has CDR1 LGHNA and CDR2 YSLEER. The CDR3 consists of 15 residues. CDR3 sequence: CASSQDSGGGYGYTF. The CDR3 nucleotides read TGCGCCAGCAGCCAAGATTCCGGGGGAGGCTATGGCTACACCTTC.

This CDR3 is CATSSNPGQEPDTQYF. Written as DNA, the CDR3 is TGTGCCACCAGCAGCAATCCGGGACAGGAACCAGATACGCAGTATTTT. The chain uses TRBV15 and TRBJ2-3; 8 nucleotides line up with TRBD1. The germline V gene encodes CDR1 LNHNV and CDR2 YYDKDF (reference sequence). The J segment lost 4 bases and the V segment lost 3 bases, leaving 9 bases of the junction unmatched. The CDR3 extends over 16 amino acids.

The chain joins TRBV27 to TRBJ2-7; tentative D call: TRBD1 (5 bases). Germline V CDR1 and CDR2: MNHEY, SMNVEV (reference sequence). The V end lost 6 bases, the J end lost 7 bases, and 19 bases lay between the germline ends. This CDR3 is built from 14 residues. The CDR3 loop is CASSPLGRAKEQYF. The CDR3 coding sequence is TGTGCCAGCAGCCCCCTGGGCAGGGCCAAAGAGCAGTACTTC.

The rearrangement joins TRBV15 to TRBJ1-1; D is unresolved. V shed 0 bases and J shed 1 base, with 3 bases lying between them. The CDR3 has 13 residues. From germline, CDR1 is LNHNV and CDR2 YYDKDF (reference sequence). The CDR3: CATSRDENTEAFF. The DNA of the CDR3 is TGTGCCACCAGCAGAGATGAGAACACTGAAGCTTTCTTT.

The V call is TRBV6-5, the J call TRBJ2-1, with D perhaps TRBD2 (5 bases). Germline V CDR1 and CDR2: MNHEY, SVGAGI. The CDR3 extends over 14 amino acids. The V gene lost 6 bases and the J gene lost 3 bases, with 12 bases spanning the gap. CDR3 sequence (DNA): TGTGCCAGCAGACCCTTACTAGGCTACAATGAGCAGTTCTTC. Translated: CASRPLLGYNEQFF.

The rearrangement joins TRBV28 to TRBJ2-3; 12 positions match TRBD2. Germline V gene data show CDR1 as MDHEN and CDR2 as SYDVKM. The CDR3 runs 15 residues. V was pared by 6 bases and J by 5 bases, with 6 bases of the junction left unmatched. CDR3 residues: CASRPTSGSRDTQYF. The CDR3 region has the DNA TGTGCCAGCAGACCGACTAGCGGGAGTAGAGATACGCAGTATTTT.

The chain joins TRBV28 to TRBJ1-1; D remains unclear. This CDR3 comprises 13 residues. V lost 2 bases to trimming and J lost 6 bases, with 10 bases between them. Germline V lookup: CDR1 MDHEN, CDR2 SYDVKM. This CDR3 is CASSLRIFSEAFF. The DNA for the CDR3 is TGTGCCAGCAGTTTAAGAATTTTCTCTGAAGCTTTCTTT.

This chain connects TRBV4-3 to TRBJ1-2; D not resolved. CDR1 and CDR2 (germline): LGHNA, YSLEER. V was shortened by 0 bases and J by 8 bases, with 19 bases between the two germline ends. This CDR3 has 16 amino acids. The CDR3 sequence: CASSQDPVSIPWGYTF. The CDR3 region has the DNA TGCGCCAGCAGCCAAGATCCGGTCTCGATTCCGTGGGGCTACACCTTC.

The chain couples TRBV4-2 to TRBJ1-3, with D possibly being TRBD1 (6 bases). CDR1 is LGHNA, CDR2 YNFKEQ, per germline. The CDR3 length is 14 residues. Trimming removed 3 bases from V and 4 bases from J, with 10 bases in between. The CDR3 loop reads CASSQRTDGNTIYF. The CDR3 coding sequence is TGTGCCAGCAGCCAGAGGACAGACGGAAACACCATATATTTT.